This T cell receptor beta chain was retrieved from a study of post-analysis software for immune sequencing data (dated by TCRdb to the mid-2010s). With regard to the full study: The recorded disease courses included relapsing-remitting, secondary progressive and progressive-relapsing multiple sclerosis, and some patients had no subtype annotation. The multiple sclerosis patient repertoires were compared with roughly twelve previously published healthy control repertoires from donors aged roughly 6 to 25 years. A subset of samples was prepared in parallel using single-end sample barcoding, then pooled and co-amplified after Illumina adapter ligation. General findings and caveats noted by the study authors: Multiple sclerosis patients had significantly lower normalized Chao1 diversity than controls, a result that suggests substantial peripheral T-cell clonal expansion. Direct clustering with F measure showed strong co-clustering of samples prepared in the same batch, prompting a batch-effect correction. The control group was slightly older than the multiple sclerosis patient group. Significantly higher frequencies in patients than in controls were found for a few TRBV segments, including TRBV5-6, TRBV5-1 and TRBV20-1.

Library preparation used PCR. The data were produced on an Illumina HiSeq 2500. To reduce PCR and sequencing biases, unique molecular identifiers were built into the TCR beta cDNA libraries. About 500,000 cDNA molecules were obtained per 1 to 10 million input T cells, so each molecule approximated one T cell. The patient libraries were prepared and sequenced with the same protocol used for the earlier healthy control dataset. Samples belonging to the same batch were prepared together, multiplexed and sequenced on a shared HiSeq lane. The published analysis was carried out like this. Raw barcoded reads were processed with MIGEC, and single-read molecular identifier groups were discarded before consensus assembly and CDR3 extraction. VDJtools was used for post-analysis of the clonotype tables, with diversity normalized by down-sampling every dataset to the smallest sample size. In repertoire overlap clustering, CDR3 amino acid sequences, but not nucleotide sequences, were matched to correct batch-related cross-sample contamination. Using fastp at Q25 and MiXCR, TCRdb reprocessed the public reads and kept productive beta chains. CDR3 protein sequences are deduplicated, and each keeps its most common genes and DNA. The V and J calls were not made by the authors but by TCRdb's processing. This sample comprises some 260,000 distinct CDR3 sequences, 36% of them detected only once. The top ten hold around 4.8% of the sample.

CDR1 and CDR2 are read off the germline V gene as SQVTM and ANQGSEA. The trim is 5 bases for V and 1 base for J, with a gap of 12 bases between the germline ends. The CDR3 goes from the cysteine to the phenylalanine over 13 residues. The sequence is cut down to CDR3 DNA, 39 bases in frame from base 1. TCR beta repertoires were profiled from peripheral blood of over 10 young patients with multiple sclerosis to demonstrate the VDJtools post-analysis software. The patients with multiple sclerosis were children and adolescents between 6 and 15 years of age. Comment on this clonotype: Its target antigen remains unknown. No base quality information exists; no much larger clone differs at one position.

This chain joins TRBV29-1 to TRBJ2-7, with TRBD1 as a weak D call on 5 bases. The source of this sequence is a girl aged 5-17 years with multiple sclerosis. The sample was blood. The CDR3 has the sequence CSVTGYGSYEQYF. The nucleotide sequence reads TGCAGCGTTACAGGATACGGGTCCTACGAGCAGTACTTC.